A single sample gave rise to the 18 T cell receptor beta chains below, sequenced in a study of response to subunit inactivated influenza vaccine. In TCRdb, the RT-PCR reads were re-called with MiXCR into one record per CDR3 protein. The sample shows about 570,000 distinct CDR3 sequences, approximately 11% of them seen only once. This sample also appeared in a second study, on T cells expressing NK-cell markers. As reported in that work: Scientists made TCR beta cDNA using 5'RACE template switching with UMIs.

Specimen: PBMCs from blood, collected on the day of vaccination. Receptors originate from a man aged 45 to 65 who received an inactivated influenza vaccine.

This clonotype appeared a few times. This rearrangement joins TRBV5-5 to TRBJ2-7; D possibly uses TRBD1 or TRBD2 (5 bases each). Germline CDR1 SGHKS, CDR2 YYEKEE (reference sequence). The CDR3 consists of 15 residues. V shed 4 bases and J shed 4 bases, with 18 bases lying between them. As DNA, the CDR3 is TGTGCCAGCAGCCAGAGATCAGGGACCCCATACGAGCAGTACTTC. Its translation is CASSQRSGTPYEQYF.

V and J are TRBV7-9 and TRBJ2-5; D gene uncertain. The CDR3 is 16 residues long. Between the trimmed V and J ends, which lost 3 bases and 0 bases, there was a span of 14 bases. Germline CDR1 reads SEHNR; CDR2 reads FQNEAQ (reference sequence). The CDR3 bases are TGTGCCAGCAGCTTTCGTAGCAGCCAGTACCAAGAGACCCAGTACTTC. This encodes CASSFRSSQYQETQYF.

This sequence joins TRBV7-2 and TRBJ2-7; perhaps D is TRBD1 or TRBD2 (7 bases each). V gave up 5 bases and J gave up 2 bases, with 19 bases separating them. CDR3 length: 16 amino acids. Per the germline V gene, CDR1 is SGHTA and CDR2 is FQGNSA. CDR3 region: CASSQPKRDRTYEQYF. The DNA for the CDR3 is TGTGCCAGCAGCCAACCCAAGCGGGACAGAACCTACGAGCAGTACTTC.

This clonotype occurred many times. V usage is TRBV5-1 and J usage is TRBJ1-6; 10 bases are a match to TRBD1. The trim removed 5 bases at V and 7 bases at J, leaving 6 bases unmatched. CDR3 length: 15 amino acids. CDR1 and CDR2 from the germline V gene are SGHRS and YFSETQ. The CDR3 loop is CASRQRTGGNSPLHF. The DNA for the CDR3 is TGCGCCAGCAGACAGAGGACAGGGGGAAATTCACCCCTCCACTTT.

V is TRBV12-3 or TRBV12-4 and J is TRBJ1-6, with a tentative D call TRBD1 (5 bases). This CDR3 is 16 amino acids long. The V gene lost 1 base and the J gene lost 5 bases, with 12 bases spanning the gap. The CDR3 reads CASSLGGVGNNSPLHF. The CDR3 nucleotides read TGTGCCAGCAGTTTAGGAGGGGTTGGCAATAATTCACCCCTCCACTTT.

V usage is TRBV4-3 and J usage is TRBJ2-1; D is undetermined. V gave up 3 bases and J gave up 6 bases, with 21 bases separating them. This CDR3 comprises 17 residues. Germline V gives CDR1 LGHNA, CDR2 YSLEER. This CDR3 is CASSHAPGPNGPNEQFF. CDR3 bases: TGCGCCAGCAGCCACGCCCCGGGCCCTAACGGCCCCAATGAGCAGTTCTTC.

This clonotype has more than one count but fewer than ten. This chain links TRBV10-3 with TRBJ2-7; perhaps TRBD1 as D (6 bases). Trimming took off 4 bases at V and 3 bases at J, with 19 bases between the two ends. The CDR3 extends over 16 amino acids. Germline values: CDR1 ENHRY, CDR2 SYGVKD. Here the CDR3 DNA reads TGTGCCATCAGTGCGGCAGGGGTGGAGTGGGTCTACGAGCAGTACTTC. Protein sequence: CAISAAGVEWVYEQYF.

The chain uses TRBV29-1 and TRBJ1-2; D unresolved. The V gene's germline CDR1 is SQVTM and CDR2 ANQGSEA. The CDR3 contains 16 residues. V shed 0 bases and J shed 4 bases, with 18 bases lying between them. CDR3 amino acids: CSVEEPDGSYSYGYTF. DNA for the CDR3: TGCAGCGTTGAAGAACCGGACGGATCGTATTCCTATGGCTACACCTTC.

The chain has TRBV5-4 and TRBJ2-2; D is undetermined. The CDR3 totals 16 residues. Trimming took off 1 base at V and 7 bases at J, with 17 bases between the two ends. Germline V gives CDR1 SGHNT, CDR2 YYREEE (reference sequence). This CDR3 reads CASSLYSRKGNGELFF. The CDR3 nucleotides are TGTGCCAGCAGCTTGTACTCCAGGAAAGGGAACGGGGAGCTGTTTTTT.

The J gene is TRBJ1-1, the V gene TRBV11-2; D perhaps matches TRBD1 (5 bases). This CDR3 has 14 amino acids. V was shortened by 0 bases and J by 2 bases, with 7 bases between the two germline ends. CDR1 is SGHAT, CDR2 FQNNGV, per germline. CDR3 protein: CASSLETDNTEAFF. The DNA of the CDR3 is TGTGCCAGCAGCTTAGAGACAGATAACACTGAAGCTTTCTTT.

This clonotype has a count of ten or more. The chain is built from TRBV11-2 and TRBJ2-7, with TRBD1 as a possible D gene (6 bases). Between the trimmed V and J ends, which lost 5 bases and 2 bases, there was a span of 13 bases. Germline-derived CDR1 and CDR2 are SGHAT and FQNNGV. The CDR3 has 14 amino acids. CDR3 protein: CASSHGTSTYEQYF. The DNA of the CDR3 is TGTGCCAGCAGCCACGGGACATCAACCTACGAGCAGTACTTC. Full variable domain (outside the CDR3, taken from reference TRBV11-2 and TRBJ2-7): EAGVAQSPRYKIIEKRQSVAFWCNPISGHATLYWYQQILGQGPKLLIQFQNNGVVDDSQLPKDRFSAERLKGVDSTLKIQPAKLEDSAVYLCASSHGTSTYEQYFGPGTRLTVT.

This clonotype has a count of ten or more. CDR3 DNA sequence: TGCGCCAGCAGCCCGGATGGATCAGGGTACCAGCCCCAGCATTTT. Protein sequence: CASSPDGSGYQPQHF. The chain joins TRBV5-1 to TRBJ1-5, with a tentative D call TRBD1 (5 bases). The germline V gene has CDR1 SGHRS and CDR2 YFSETQ. The CDR3 runs 15 residues. Trimming removed 4 bases at V and 7 bases at J, with 18 bases between.

This clonotype has just a few counts. This chain links TRBV20-1 with TRBJ2-7; 8 bases match TRBD1. The CDR3 spans 14 residues. Germline CDR1 DFQATT, CDR2 SNEGSKA (reference sequence). V dropped 3 bases and J dropped 4; count of bases not matched to a gene: 8. The CDR3 DNA sequence: TGCAGTGCTAGGATAGCAGGGGGCCATTACGAGCAGTACTTC. It codes for CSARIAGGHYEQYF.

This clonotype was detected a few times. The gene calls are TRBV7-3 and TRBJ2-1; TRBD1 matches 10 bases. CDR1 and CDR2 from the germline V gene are SGHTA and FQGTGA. This CDR3 has 15 residues. The V and J ends lost 5 bases and 3 bases, in that order; junction bases with no gene match: 4. CDR3 region: CASSTGQGGYNEQFF. The CDR3 bases are TGTGCCAGCAGCACAGGACAGGGGGGCTACAATGAGCAGTTCTTC.

V and J are TRBV11-2 and TRBJ2-5, with 12 bases that match TRBD2. The CDR3 length is 18 residues. CDR1 and CDR2 from the germline V gene are SGHAT and FQNNGV. With V trimmed by 0 bases and J by 5 bases, 10 bases remained unmatched. CDR3 protein: CASSLDASGGVRGETQYF. Here the CDR3 DNA reads TGTGCCAGCAGCTTAGATGCTAGCGGGGGGGTTCGAGGGGAGACCCAGTACTTC. Based on the CDR3 plus reference TRBV11-2 and TRBJ2-5, the full variable domain is EAGVAQSPRYKIIEKRQSVAFWCNPISGHATLYWYQQILGQGPKLLIQFQNNGVVDDSQLPKDRFSAERLKGVDSTLKIQPAKLEDSAVYLCASSLDASGGVRGETQYFGPGTRLLVL.

This clonotype was observed a handful of times. The chain recombines TRBV5-1 with TRBJ2-3; possible D gene TRBD1, 6 bases. This CDR3 contains 14 residues. CDR1 is SGHRS and CDR2 is YFSETQ in the germline V gene. V lost 0 bases and J 4 bases, leaving 9 bases between the germline ends. CDR3 loop: CASSLVQGADTQYF. CDR3 in DNA: TGCGCCAGCAGCTTGGTACAGGGAGCAGATACGCAGTATTTT.

The J gene is TRBJ2-5, the V gene TRBV28; D is perhaps TRBD1 or TRBD2 (5 bases each). V gave up 1 base and J gave up 1 base, with 25 bases separating them. This CDR3 has 20 residues. Germline V gene data show CDR1 as MDHEN and CDR2 as SYDVKM. CDR3 coding DNA: TGTGCCAGCAGTTTATCTGGCCGATGGGGGTCAGGGATTATCCAAGAGACCCAGTACTTC. This codes for CASSLSGRWGSGIIQETQYF.

This clonotype was observed a handful of times. The V gene is TRBV5-1, the J gene TRBJ2-1, with TRBD1 identical over 7 bases. There are 13 residues in the CDR3. Germline trimming cut 2 bases from V and 10 bases from J; bases unmatched to any gene: 6. In germline, CDR1 is SGHRS, CDR2 YFSETQ. The CDR3 DNA reads TGCGCCAGCAGCTTCCAGGGGGTGATCGAGCAGTTCTTC. As protein: CASSFQGVIEQFF.